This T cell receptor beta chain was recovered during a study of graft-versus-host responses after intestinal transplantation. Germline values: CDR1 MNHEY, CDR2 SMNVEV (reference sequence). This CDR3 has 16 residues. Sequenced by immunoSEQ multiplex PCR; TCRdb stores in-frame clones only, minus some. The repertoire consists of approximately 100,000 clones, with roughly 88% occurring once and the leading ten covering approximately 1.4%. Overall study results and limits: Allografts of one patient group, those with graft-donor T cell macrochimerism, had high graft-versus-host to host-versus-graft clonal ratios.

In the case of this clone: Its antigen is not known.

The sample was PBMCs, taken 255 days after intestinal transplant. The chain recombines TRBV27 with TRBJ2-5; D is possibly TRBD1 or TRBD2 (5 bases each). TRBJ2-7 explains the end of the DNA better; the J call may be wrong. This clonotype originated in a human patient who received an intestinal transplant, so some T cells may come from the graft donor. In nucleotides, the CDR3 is TGTGCCAGCAGTTTATCCTCGGGGACGTTTATCTACGAGCAGTACTTC. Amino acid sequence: CASSLSSGTFIYEQYF.